This T cell receptor (beta chain) was captured in a study of cytomegalovirus exposure and HLA in healthy donors. Vbeta (60) and Jbeta (13) primers were used in the PCR. Only in-frame clones appear in the TCRdb table, and some are missing; sequencing was by immunoSEQ multiplex PCR. The data show some 130,000 clones, with 70% to 80% seen just once and 2.5% to 3.5% held by the top ten. Trimming at V came to 1 base and at J to 7 bases, leaving 12 bases not matched to a gene. The V gene's germline CDR1 is KGHSH and CDR2 LQKENI. This CDR3 is 16 amino acids long. This clone was observed a handful of times. Its target is not known. Whole-study findings and limits: Researchers reported in a later analysis that a missense DCLRE1C variant was tied to TCR beta V- and J-gene trimming. A later analysis reportedly found fewer N-insertions in an Asian-associated ancestry cluster than the roughly 670-donor mean. Association of 15,000 to 20,000 TCR beta sequences with HLA alleles was found at 0.05 false discovery rate in a later analysis.

Source material: PBMCs. The TCR was taken from a young man in good health and CMV-seronegative. V is TRBV18 and J is TRBJ1-1; TRBD1 matches 7 bases. The CDR3 region is CASSPQLAGGTREAFF. CDR3 bases: TGTGCCAGCTCACCACAATTGGCAGGGGGGACACGTGAAGCTTTCTTT.